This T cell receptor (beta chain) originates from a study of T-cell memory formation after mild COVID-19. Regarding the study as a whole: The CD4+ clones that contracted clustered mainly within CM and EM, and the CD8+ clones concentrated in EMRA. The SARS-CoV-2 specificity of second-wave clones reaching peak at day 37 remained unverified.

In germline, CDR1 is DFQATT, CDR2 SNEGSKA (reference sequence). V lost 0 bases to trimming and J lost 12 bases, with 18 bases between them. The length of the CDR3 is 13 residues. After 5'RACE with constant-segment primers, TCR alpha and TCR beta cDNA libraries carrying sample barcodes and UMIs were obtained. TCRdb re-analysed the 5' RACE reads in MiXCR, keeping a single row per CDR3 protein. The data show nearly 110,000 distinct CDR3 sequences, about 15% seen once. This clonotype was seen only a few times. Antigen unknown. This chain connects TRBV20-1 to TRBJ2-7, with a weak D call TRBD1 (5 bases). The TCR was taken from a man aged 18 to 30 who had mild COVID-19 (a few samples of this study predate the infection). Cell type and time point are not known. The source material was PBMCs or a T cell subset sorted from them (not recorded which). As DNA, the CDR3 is TGCAGTGCTAGAGATCCTATGCTCGACAGATCGTACGTC. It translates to CSARDPMLDRSYV.